These 2 T cell receptor beta chains were all obtained from the same sample, sequenced in a study of cytomegalovirus exposure and HLA in healthy donors. PCR was performed using 60 Vbeta and 13 Jbeta primers. Using immunoSEQ multiplex PCR, the repertoire was profiled, and TCRdb retains in-frame clones only, with some absent. The table shows 150,000 or so clones, with approximately 82% occurring only once. The sequenced sample was PBMCs. The source is a man aged 45-65 years in good health and CMV-seropositive.

The chain links TRBV2 to TRBJ2-3; D is unclear. Germline loops: CDR1 SNHLY, CDR2 FYNNEI. CDR3 length: 13 amino acids. Trimming removed 5 bases from V and 2 bases from J, with 8 bases in between. CDR3 residues: CASSQRATDTQYF. The CDR3 nucleotides read TGTGCCAGCAGTCAAAGAGCCACAGATACGCAGTATTTT.

This clone came up a few times. The chain links TRBV6-5 to TRBJ2-1; 10 positions agree with TRBD2. The CDR3 totals 15 residues. Germline CDR1 MNHEY, CDR2 SVGAGI. Trimming cost V 7 bases and J 4 bases; bases outside gene matches: 7. CDR3: CASTTPSGGYNEQFF. The DNA for the CDR3 is TGTGCCAGCACCACACCTAGCGGGGGTTACAATGAGCAGTTCTTC.